The present entry profiles one TCR beta chain with its context. Its antigen is still unknown. The PCR contained 60 Vbeta and 13 Jbeta primers. Profiled with immunoSEQ multiplex PCR; TCRdb holds only in-frame clones, not every one. The sample yields 120,000 or so clones, roughly 80% seen once. This record comes from a study of cytomegalovirus exposure and HLA in healthy donors. Findings and caveats of the study: The analysis excluded some indistinguishable V segments, including TRBV6-2 and TRBV6-3. Reports described diagnosis of cytomegalovirus status by the classifier as highly specific and sensitive. In a later analysis, compared with equally common non-associated chains, HLA-associated beta chains were more expanded.

Trimming pared 5 bases from V and 1 base from J, leaving 8 bases between. Germline CDR1 reads SGHAT; CDR2 reads FQDESV (reference sequence). The CDR3 runs 13 residues. Sequenced sample: PBMCs. The sequence was collected from a man in his late teens or twenties in good health and CMV-seropositive. This chain connects TRBV11-1 to TRBJ1-1, with D possibly being TRBD1 (5 bases). The CDR3 region is CASSPGQNTEAFF. The CDR3 DNA is TGTGCCAGCAGCCCCGGACAGAACACTGAAGCTTTCTTT.